What follows are 25 T cell receptor beta chains derived from one specimen sequenced in a study of control samples from healthy donors and cancer patients. Generated by immunoSEQ multiplex PCR, the TCRdb table keeps only in-frame clones and is missing some. The table shows a few thousand clones, with roughly 80% occurring only once. Sequences were obtained from formalin-fixed, paraffin-embedded tissue. These receptors were taken from a male donor with melanoma.

This clone was detected only a few times. CDR3 region: CASSLVGLNTEAFF. The CDR3 DNA is TGTGCCAGCAGCTTGGTGGGACTGAACACTGAAGCTTTCTTT. The chain recombines TRBV5-5 with TRBJ1-1, with a weak D call TRBD1 (5 bases). V was trimmed by 0 bases and J by 0 bases, leaving 6 bases between them. The CDR3 covers 14 residues. CDR1 and CDR2 (germline): SGHKS, YYEKEE (reference sequence).

This clone has more than one count but fewer than ten. The chain couples TRBV14 to TRBJ2-2; D possibly corresponds to TRBD2 (6 bases). Germline-derived CDR1 and CDR2 are SGHDN and FVKESK. This CDR3 has 12 amino acids. V shed 4 bases and J shed 6 bases, with 6 bases lying between them. The CDR3 reads CASSREAGELFF. CDR3 nucleotide sequence: TGTGCCAGCAGCCGGGAGGCCGGGGAGCTGTTTTTT. Supplemented by reference TRBV14 and TRBJ2-2, the full variable domain reads EAGVTQFPSHSVIEKGQTVTLRCDPISGHDNLYWYRRVMGKEIKFLLHFVKESKQDESGMPNNRFLAERTGGTYSTLKVQPAELEDSGVYFCASSREAGELFFGEGSRLTVL.

The genes are TRBV18 and TRBJ2-1, with D perhaps matching TRBD2 (7 bases). The germline V gene has CDR1 KGHSH and CDR2 LQKENI. The V and J ends lost 3 bases and 6 bases respectively, with 12 bases between them. The CDR3 sequence is 14 residues long. The CDR3 spells CASSPSGGPNEQFF. In nucleotides, the CDR3 is TGTGCCAGCTCACCCTCGGGGGGCCCCAATGAGCAGTTCTTC. The full variable domain, rest sourced from reference TRBV18 and TRBJ2-1, is NAGVMQNPRHLVRRRGQEARLRCSPMKGHSHVYWYRQLPEEGLKFMVYLQKENIIDESGMPKERFSAEFPKEGPSILRIQQVVRGDSAAYFCASSPSGGPNEQFFGPGTRLTVL.

This chain uses TRBV6-5 with TRBJ1-2, with 8 bases aligning to TRBD1. Germline V gene lookup returns CDR1 MNHEY and CDR2 SVGAGI. There are 14 residues in the CDR3. With V trimmed by 7 bases and J by 3 bases, 7 bases remained unmatched. DNA for the CDR3: TGTGCCAGCATCCGGACAGGGCTTGACTATGGCTACACCTTC. Encoded protein: CASIRTGLDYGYTF.

The rearrangement uses TRBV6-5 and TRBJ2-5; D call uncertain. The germline CDR1 and CDR2 sequences are MNHEY and SVGAGI. With 6 bases removed from V and 0 bases from J, the gap between germline ends came to 5 bases. The CDR3 runs to 12 residues. The CDR3 sequence is CASSRHQETQYF. The CDR3 DNA is TGTGCCAGCAGCCGCCACCAAGAGACCCAGTACTTC.

The chain links TRBV29-1 to TRBJ2-7; TRBD1 matches 9 bases. Germline lookup yields CDR1 SQVTM and CDR2 ANQGSEA. The CDR3 is 13 residues long. With 6 bases clipped from V and 0 bases from J, the junction kept 3 bases outside the gene matches. DNA for the CDR3: TGCAGCGTCCGGACAGGGGTCTCCTACGAGCAGTACTTC. Its protein product is CSVRTGVSYEQYF.

This chain links TRBV6-5 with TRBJ2-7, with a weak D call TRBD2 (5 bases). From germline, CDR1 is MNHEY and CDR2 SVGAGI. The CDR3 runs 13 residues. V was shortened by 8 bases and J by 0 bases, with 11 bases between the two germline ends. CDR3 residues: CASRHRDSYEQYF. In DNA form, the CDR3 reads TGTGCCAGCCGCCATCGGGACTCCTACGAGCAGTACTTC.

The V and J genes are TRBV6-5 and TRBJ2-1, with D hard to call. The CDR3 has 14 amino acids. Looked up from germline, CDR1 is MNHEY and CDR2 is SVGAGI. V gave up 8 bases and J gave up 1 base, with 12 bases separating them. The CDR3 nucleotides read TGTGCCAGCGGTAGGGCCGGTTCCTACAATGAGCAGTTCTTC. Its protein product is CASGRAGSYNEQFF.

The rearrangement links TRBV7-8 to TRBJ2-3; 11 bases fit TRBD2. V gave up 0 bases and J gave up 1 base; unmatched junction bases: 9. Per germline, CDR1 SGHVS and CDR2 FQNEAQ. The CDR3 has 19 residues. CDR3 in amino acids: CASSLASGRASRRTDTQYF. The CDR3 DNA sequence: TGTGCCAGCAGCTTAGCTAGCGGGAGGGCTTCTAGACGCACAGATACGCAGTATTTT.

This chain links TRBV4-3 with TRBJ2-1; 10 bases align to TRBD1. V lost 4 bases and J lost 4; bases outside the gene matches: 7. The germline V gene has CDR1 LGHNA and CDR2 YSLEER. The length of the CDR3 is 16 residues. The CDR3 is CASSLRDRGGYNEQFF. DNA for the CDR3: TGCGCCAGCAGCCTACGGGACAGGGGCGGATACAATGAGCAGTTCTTC.

The CDR3 reads CSVGLAGSYEQYF. DNA for the CDR3: TGCAGCGTTGGACTAGCGGGATCCTACGAGCAGTACTTC. The chain links TRBV29-1 to TRBJ2-7; the match to TRBD2 covers 11 bases. Per the germline V gene, CDR1 is SQVTM and CDR2 is ANQGSEA. The CDR3 contains 13 residues. V gave up 4 bases and J gave up 1 base; unmatched junction bases: 0.

This clone has only a few counts. The rearrangement uses TRBV9 and TRBJ1-1; D not resolved. Germline CDR1 SGDLS, CDR2 YYNGEE. Trimming pared 4 bases from V and 2 bases from J, leaving 12 bases between. The CDR3 sequence is 14 residues long. In DNA form, the CDR3 reads TGTGCCAGCAGCAAACACAAGGCTAACACTGAAGCTTTCTTT. Its protein product is CASSKHKANTEAFF.

The V call is TRBV18, the J call TRBJ2-1; 10 bases are a match to TRBD2. V lost 2 bases and J lost 4; bases outside the gene matches: 2. Per the germline V gene, CDR1 is KGHSH and CDR2 is LQKENI. This CDR3 has 15 amino acids. The CDR3 reads CASSPIAGGYNEQFF. For the CDR3, the DNA is TGTGCCAGCTCACCAATAGCGGGAGGATACAATGAGCAGTTCTTC.

The chain has TRBV11-2 and TRBJ2-1; D remains ambiguous. V lost 0 bases, J lost 0 bases, and 6 bases lay in between. In germline, CDR1 is SGHAT, CDR2 FQNNGV. The CDR3 loop spans 15 amino acids. This CDR3 is CASSLDRSSYNEQFF. In DNA form, the CDR3 reads TGTGCCAGCAGCTTAGACAGAAGCTCCTACAATGAGCAGTTCTTC.

The rearrangement uses TRBV7-8 and TRBJ2-1, with 8 bases fitting TRBD2. V lost 3 bases and J lost 5; bases outside the gene matches: 9. CDR1 and CDR2 from the germline V gene are SGHVS and FQNEAQ. The length of the CDR3 is 16 residues. The CDR3 DNA sequence: TGTGCCAGCAGCTTCTTTACTAGCGGATGGAACAATGAGCAGTTCTTC. Encoded protein: CASSFFTSGWNNEQFF.

This chain links TRBV12-3 or TRBV12-4 with TRBJ2-7; a possible D gene is TRBD1 (5 bases). This CDR3 has 11 residues. V lost 4 bases and J 10 bases, leaving 11 bases between the germline ends. The CDR3 DNA is TGTGCCAGCAGTTCTGCCAGGGTACAGTACTTC. Its protein is CASSSARVQYF.

As for this clone: This specimen includes other DNA sequences encoding the same CDR3. The chain is built from TRBV28 and TRBJ1-6; tentative D call: TRBD1 (5 bases). The V gene lost 2 bases and the J gene lost 4 bases, with 15 bases spanning the gap. The CDR3 has 17 amino acids. Per germline, CDR1 MDHEN and CDR2 SYDVKM. The CDR3 region is CASSLAPFREYNSPLHF. The DNA of the CDR3 is TGTGCCAGCAGTTTAGCCCCCTTCAGGGAGTATAATTCACCCCTCCACTTT.

Concerning this clone: Relative to the germline gene, one junction end is altered; a read error may explain this. The chain links TRBV28 to TRBJ2-7; a possible D gene is TRBD1 (6 bases). CDR3 length: 15 amino acids. The germline V gene has CDR1 MDHEN and CDR2 SYDVKM. Written as DNA, the CDR3 is TGTGCCAGCAATTTATATCCGTCACAGGGAGTCGAGCAGTACTTC. Translating gives CASNLYPSQGVEQYF. Full variable domain (rest looked up from reference TRBV28 and TRBJ2-7): DVKVTQSSRYLVKRTGEKVFLECVQDMDHENMFWYRQDPGLGLRLIYFSYDVKMKEKGDIPEGYSVSREKKERFSLILESASTNQTSMYLCASNLYPSQGVEQYFGPGTRLTVT.

The chain recombines TRBV7-8 with TRBJ2-1; D unclear. The germline V and J ends were trimmed by 1 base and 3 bases, with 7 bases remaining between them. The CDR3 totals 14 residues. The germline gives CDR1 SGHVS, CDR2 FQNEAQ. CDR3: CASSLGQFYNEQFF. Here the CDR3 DNA reads TGTGCCAGCAGCTTAGGTCAGTTCTACAATGAGCAGTTCTTC.

The V gene is TRBV7-9, the J gene TRBJ2-7; D gene uncertain. The CDR3 consists of 15 residues. The V gene's germline CDR1 is SEHNR and CDR2 FQNEAQ (reference sequence). V lost 0 bases to trimming and J lost 0 bases, with 9 bases between them. Written as DNA, the CDR3 is TGTGCCAGCAGCTTAGCGCCGAGCATCTCCTACGAGCAGTACTTC. Protein product: CASSLAPSISYEQYF.

The chain combines TRBV7-3 with TRBJ1-1, with D possibly being TRBD1 (6 bases). The CDR3 runs 13 residues. Germline CDR1 reads SGHTA; CDR2 reads FQGTGA. Trimming removed 4 bases at V and 0 bases at J, with 6 bases between. CDR3 residues: CASSSGVNTEAFF. CDR3 in DNA: TGTGCCAGCAGCTCAGGGGTGAACACTGAAGCTTTCTTT.

J is TRBJ2-5 and V is TRBV19, with 9 bases that match TRBD1. Germline CDR1 is LNHDA and CDR2 is SQIVND (reference sequence). With 4 bases clipped from V and 3 bases from J, the junction kept 6 bases outside the gene matches. The CDR3 contains 15 residues. The CDR3 loop is CASSNRGRLKETQYF. The DNA of the CDR3 is TGTGCCAGTAGTAACAGGGGGCGCTTAAAAGAGACCCAGTACTTC.

This chain joins TRBV3-1 (or the pseudogene TRBV3-2) and TRBJ1-4, with unresolved D. Germline CDR1 LGHDT, CDR2 YNNKEL (reference sequence). Trimming pared 5 bases from V and 7 bases from J, leaving 14 bases between. This CDR3 is 14 amino acids long. The CDR3 DNA reads TGTGCCAGCAGCAACGGGGAGGCAGGTGAAAAACTGTTTTTT. Protein: CASSNGEAGEKLFF.

Only a few counts were recorded for this clone. The chain employs TRBV5-1 and TRBJ2-5; TRBD2 matches 8 bases. Germline trimming cut 0 bases from V and 13 bases from J; bases unmatched to any gene: 8. Looked up from germline, CDR1 is SGHRS and CDR2 is YFSETQ. The CDR3 has 13 residues. The CDR3 coding sequence is TGCGCCAGCAGCTTGGAGGGTAGCGGGGTAAGGTACTTC. Its protein product is CASSLEGSGVRYF.

The CDR3 is CATSPRDRSNNEQFF. The CDR3 nucleotides read TGTGCCACCAGCCCCCGGGACAGGTCCAACAATGAGCAGTTCTTC. The V and J genes are TRBV15 and TRBJ2-1; 8 bases match TRBD1. CDR3 length equals 15 residues. J was trimmed by 5 bases and V by 5 bases; bases with no gene match: 8. Germline loops: CDR1 LNHNV, CDR2 YYDKDF (reference sequence).